This TCR beta chain was profiled in a study of shared clonotypes between healthy human individuals. Study results and limitations: Rarefaction showed that sequencing of sorted subsets was incomplete (despite large depth). Among non-shared clonotypes, generation probabilities were lower than among those shared by all four donors.

Donors had no recently reported acute infections or vaccinations and were HIV-negative. V gave up 5 bases and J gave up 5 bases; unmatched junction bases: 5. This CDR3 has 13 amino acids. Germline V gives CDR1 MNHEY, CDR2 SVGAGI. The method was immunoSEQ multiplex PCR; TCRdb's version includes in-frame clones alone and lacks a portion of them. The table lists roughly 2.5 million clones, more than 80% of them singletons. Comment on this clone: Antigen unknown. Other DNA sequences from this sample encode an identical CDR3 as well.

The J gene is TRBJ1-1, the V gene TRBV6-5; 7 positions agree with TRBD1. The sequence derives from a man aged 18 to 30 in good health. Source material: naive CD4+ T cells sorted from blood. Sample subset: CD45RA+ positively selected. CDR3 sequence: CASSRPGGTEAFF. The CDR3, as DNA: TGTGCCAGCAGTCGTCCAGGGGGAACTGAAGCTTTCTTT.